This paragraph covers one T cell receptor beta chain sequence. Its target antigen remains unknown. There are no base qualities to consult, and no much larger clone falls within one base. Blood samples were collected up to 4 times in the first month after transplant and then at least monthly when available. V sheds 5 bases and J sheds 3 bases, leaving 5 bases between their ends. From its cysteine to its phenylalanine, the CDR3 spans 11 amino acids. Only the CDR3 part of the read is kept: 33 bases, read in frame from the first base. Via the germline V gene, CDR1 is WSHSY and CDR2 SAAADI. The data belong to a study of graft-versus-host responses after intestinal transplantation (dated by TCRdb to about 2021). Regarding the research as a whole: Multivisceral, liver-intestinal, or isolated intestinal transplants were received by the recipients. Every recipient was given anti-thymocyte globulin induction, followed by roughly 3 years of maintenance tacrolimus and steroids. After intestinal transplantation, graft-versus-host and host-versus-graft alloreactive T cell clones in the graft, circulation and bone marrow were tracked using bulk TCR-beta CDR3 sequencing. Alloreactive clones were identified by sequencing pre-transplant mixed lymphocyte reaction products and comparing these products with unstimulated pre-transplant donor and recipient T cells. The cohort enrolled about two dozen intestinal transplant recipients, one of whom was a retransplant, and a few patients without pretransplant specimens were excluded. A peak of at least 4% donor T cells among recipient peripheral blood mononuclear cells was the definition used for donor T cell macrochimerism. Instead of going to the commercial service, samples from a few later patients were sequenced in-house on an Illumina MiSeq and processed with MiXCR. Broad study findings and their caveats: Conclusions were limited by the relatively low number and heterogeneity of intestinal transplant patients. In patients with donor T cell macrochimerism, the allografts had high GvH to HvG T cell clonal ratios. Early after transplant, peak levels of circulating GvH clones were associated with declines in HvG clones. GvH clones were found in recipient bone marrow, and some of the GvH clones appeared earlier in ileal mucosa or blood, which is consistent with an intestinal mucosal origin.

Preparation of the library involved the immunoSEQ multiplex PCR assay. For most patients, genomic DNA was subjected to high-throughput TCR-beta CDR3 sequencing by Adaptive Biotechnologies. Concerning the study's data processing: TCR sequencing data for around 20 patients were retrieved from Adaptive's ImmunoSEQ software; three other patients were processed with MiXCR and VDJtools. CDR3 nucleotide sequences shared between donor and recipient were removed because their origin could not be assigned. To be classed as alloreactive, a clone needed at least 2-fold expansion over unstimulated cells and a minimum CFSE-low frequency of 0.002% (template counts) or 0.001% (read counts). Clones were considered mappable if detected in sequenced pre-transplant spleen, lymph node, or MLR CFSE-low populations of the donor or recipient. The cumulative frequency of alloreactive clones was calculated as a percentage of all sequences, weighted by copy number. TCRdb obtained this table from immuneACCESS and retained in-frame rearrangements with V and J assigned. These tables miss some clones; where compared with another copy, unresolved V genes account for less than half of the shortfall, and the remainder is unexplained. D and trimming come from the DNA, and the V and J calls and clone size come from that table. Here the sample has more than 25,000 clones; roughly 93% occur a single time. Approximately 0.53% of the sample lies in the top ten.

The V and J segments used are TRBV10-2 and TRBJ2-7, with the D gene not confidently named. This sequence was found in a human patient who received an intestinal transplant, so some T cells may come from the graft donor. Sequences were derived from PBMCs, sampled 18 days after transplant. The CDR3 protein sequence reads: CASSMYYEQYF. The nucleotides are TGCGCCAGCAGTATGTACTACGAGCAGTACTTC.